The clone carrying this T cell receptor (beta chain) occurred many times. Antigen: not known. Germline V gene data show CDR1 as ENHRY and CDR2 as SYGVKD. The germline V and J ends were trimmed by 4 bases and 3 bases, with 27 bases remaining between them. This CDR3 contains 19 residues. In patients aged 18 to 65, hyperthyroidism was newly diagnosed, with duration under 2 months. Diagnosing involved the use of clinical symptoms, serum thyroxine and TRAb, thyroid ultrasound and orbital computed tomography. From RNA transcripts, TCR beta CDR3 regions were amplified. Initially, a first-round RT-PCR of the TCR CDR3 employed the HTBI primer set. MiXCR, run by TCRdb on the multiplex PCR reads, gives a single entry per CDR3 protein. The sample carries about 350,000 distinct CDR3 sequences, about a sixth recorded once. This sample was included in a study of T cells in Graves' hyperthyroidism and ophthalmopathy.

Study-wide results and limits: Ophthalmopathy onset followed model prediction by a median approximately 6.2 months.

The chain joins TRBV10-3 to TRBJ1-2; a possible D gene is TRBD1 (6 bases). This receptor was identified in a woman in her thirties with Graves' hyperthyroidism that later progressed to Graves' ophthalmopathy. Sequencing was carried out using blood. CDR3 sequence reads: CAISGLGGAGKPPDYGYTF. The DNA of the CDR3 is TGTGCCATCAGTGGCTTGGGGGGGGCAGGGAAACCTCCTGACTATGGCTACACCTTC.